Listed below are T cell receptor beta chains from one sample, sequenced in a study of shared clonotypes between healthy human individuals. Produced via immunoSEQ multiplex PCR; TCRdb's table is partial and in-frame only. The sample lists nearly 2 million clones; approximately 94% were seen once. Source material: naive CD8+ T cells sorted from blood. The receptors here all came from a man between 18 and 35 years old in good health. Both conserved end residues are trimmed from each CDR3.

j_gene | v_gene | CDR3aa
TRBJ2-2 | TRBV6-6 | ASSRDEYTGELF
TRBJ2-7 | TRBV6-5 | ASSFITSGAHEQY
TRBJ2-1 | TRBV7-8 | ASSPTGGLAESTWEQF
TRBJ2-1 | TRBV7-8 | ASSLGLAANNEQF
TRBJ2-1 | TRBV9 | ASSEGQAVPGTDEQF
TRBJ1-1 | TRBV7-6 | ASSLGVLTEAF
TRBJ2-2 | TRBV4-1 | ASSQAVGTGELF
TRBJ2-1 | TRBV6-5 | ASSSGRTVHNEQF
TRBJ1-2 | TRBV27 | ASSLSRQDYGYT
TRBJ1-1 | TRBV25-1 | ASSEVGHAEAF
TRBJ2-3 | TRBV7-2 | ASSFEGRTDTQY
TRBJ1-1 | TRBV4-1 | ASSQVSPGPGQLNTEAF
TRBJ2-1 | TRBV6-1 | ASSDESVVHEQF
TRBJ2-7 | TRBV7-9 | ASSLVAASYEQY
TRBJ2-2 | TRBV4-3 | ASSQAYGTSEFPGELF
TRBJ2-1 | TRBV2 | ASSPTSTTDRLNYNEQF
TRBJ1-4 | TRBV11-2 | ASSSPGGTNEKLF
TRBJ2-3 | TRBV28 | ASRSGTSTDTQY
TRBJ1-1 | TRBV27 | ASSSDTLGTEAF
TRBJ2-7 | TRBV27 | ASNPGPGTGGLSEQY
TRBJ2-4 | TRBV6-1 | ASSESSGLAKNIQY
TRBJ2-7 | TRBV20-1 | SVFRDYEQY
TRBJ2-1 | TRBV15 | ATSREDSNEQF
TRBJ1-1 | TRBV28 | ASSFLGTTGNTEAF
TRBJ1-2 | TRBV4-1 | ASSQDRRGAGYGYT
TRBJ1-6 | TRBV30 | AWSVGTGLNSPLH
TRBJ1-5 | TRBV2 | ASSGTPGNQPQH
TRBJ2-5 | TRBV6-6 | ASSYSSPQETQY
TRBJ1-1 | TRBV9 | ASSVAGEGPEAF
TRBJ2-6 | TRBV4-1 | ASSQDPASGANVLT
TRBJ1-1 | TRBV7-9 | ASTFLQREAF
TRBJ2-2 | TRBV10-3 | AISESDPNTGELF
TRBJ1-1 | TRBV6-5 | ASISGSENTEAF
TRBJ2-1 | TRBV4-1 | ASSQGIGAGEQF
TRBJ2-7 | TRBV19 | ASKTAGDSYEQY
TRBJ2-2 | TRBV7-9 | ASSLGDSGELF
TRBJ2-7 | TRBV27 | ASSLGGPSYEQY
TRBJ2-3 | TRBV29-1 | SVVGTGGSDTQY
TRBJ2-7 | TRBV4-3 | ASSQDWLSEEQY
TRBJ2-2 | TRBV7-2 | ASSSFRDIDTGELF
TRBJ2-5 | TRBV7-9 | ASSLPSGGAQETQY
TRBJ1-5 | TRBV27 | ASSLSAGGNQPQH
TRBJ2-1 | TRBV19 | ASSIDVVSPYNEQF
TRBJ2-5 | TRBV5-6 | ASSLLAGGTETQY
TRBJ2-7 | TRBV25-1 | ATAGRGALREQY
TRBJ2-2 | TRBV6-6 | ASSFLGGRAGELF
TRBJ2-7 | TRBV14 | ASKPSGGEQY
TRBJ2-2 | TRBV6-4 | ASSDSFRENTGELF
TRBJ2-7 | TRBV16 | ASSHGTGEEQY
TRBJ2-5 | TRBV6-5 | ASSSSGTKETQY
TRBJ2-3 | TRBV5-1 | ASSLRTVAGTVDTQY
TRBJ2-2 | TRBV4-1 | ASSQVGSGGYTGELF
TRBJ1-1 | TRBV6-5 | ASSYQGSTEAF
TRBJ2-7 | TRBV30 | ACLRAYEQY
TRBJ2-7 | TRBV9 | ASSAGTGGYNEQY
TRBJ1-5 | TRBV27 | ASSLGAGSNQPQH
TRBJ1-5 | TRBV4-1 | ASSLGQNNQPQH
TRBJ2-5 | TRBV2 | ASHGQDETQY
TRBJ2-3 | TRBV5-1 | ASSPLGSTDTQY
TRBJ2-7 | TRBV27 | ASSPTEPGEQY